The clone carrying this T cell receptor beta chain occurred many times. Its target is not known. These data originate in a study of Graves' ophthalmopathy and Graves' hyperthyroidism. General observations from the study: Blood repertoires reportedly contained most expanded thyroid clonotypes above 0.001 frequency. For predicting ophthalmopathy progression, the model had almost 71% sensitivity and roughly 72% specificity. Researchers report that a 13-signature model separated ophthalmopathy from stable hyperthyroidism, posting around 90% sensitivity and roughly 81% specificity.

Germline lookup yields CDR1 MNHEY and CDR2 SVGEGT. Unmatched junction bases numbered 8, after V lost 6 bases and J lost 8 bases. The CDR3 loop spans 13 amino acids. It was from roughly 10 ml of fresh peripheral blood that the PBMCs came. Amplified TCR beta CDR3 regions were obtained using RNA transcripts as template. First-round RT-PCR used HTBI primers; second-round multiplex PCR followed. TCRdb redid the calling of the multiplex PCR reads with MiXCR, one entry per CDR3 protein. In the table there are 300,000 or so distinct CDR3 sequences, roughly a sixth of which are singletons. V gene TRBV6-2 or TRBV6-3 combines with J gene TRBJ1-2; 8 nucleotides agree with TRBD1. Sequencing was done on a sample of peripheral blood. This TCR came from an adult man with Graves' ophthalmopathy. The CDR3 DNA sequence: TGTGCCAGCAGACAAGACAGGGGAGACGGCTACACCTTC. Its translation is CASRQDRGDGYTF.